The TCR beta chain described here comes from a study of OX40 agonist ivuxolimab in advanced cancers. Study at large: Ivuxolimab doses were 0.01, 0.1, 0.3, 1.5, 3 or 10 mg/kg every 2 weeks. The diagnoses of dose-escalation patients were hepatocellular carcinoma, melanoma, renal cell or head and neck cancer. A male proportion of 82.7% was recorded, with mean age approximately 57 years and range 23 to 79. One hepatocellular carcinoma and two cutaneous melanoma patients partially responded.

Sequencing used immunoSEQ multiplex PCR; TCRdb keeps in-frame clones, though not all of them. Here the sample spans tens of thousands of clones, over 60% being singletons. The CDR3 loop spans 15 amino acids. J gave up 1 base and V 5 bases, and 8 bases lay outside the gene matches. Germline CDR1 reads SEHNR; CDR2 reads FQNEAQ (reference sequence). This clone turned up a few times. The sample consisted of CD4+ or CD8+ T cells sorted from blood, taken in a trial of the OX40 agonist ivuxolimab. The chain has TRBV7-9 and TRBJ2-7; 7 bases align to TRBD2. This TCR was recovered from an adult with an advanced solid tumor such as melanoma, head and neck, liver or kidney cancer. The CDR3 spells CASSPEASGSYEQYF. The DNA for the CDR3 is TGTGCCAGCAGCCCAGAGGCTAGCGGTTCCTACGAGCAGTACTTC.